The rows below give T cell receptor beta chains drawn from one sample of a study of blood T cell repertoires in COVID-19. The protocol was immunoSEQ multiplex PCR, while the TCRdb copy is restricted to in-frame clones and leaves out a portion. The data contain under 300,000 clones, around nine tenths of them singletons. The sequenced sample consisted of PBMCs or T cells enriched from blood (not recorded which). The receptor set was obtained from a woman aged 18 to 35 who had recovered from COVID-19. Both conserved end residues are part of each CDR3. Each record gives: J gene, V gene, D gene, clone size, CDR3 DNA, CDR3 protein. The D gene is left open where the match is weak. Clone size appears in some rows only: once, few, many, or a class for an expanded clone.

j_gene: TRBJ2-1
v_gene: TRBV20-1
d_gene: -
abundance: -
CDR3nt: TGCAGCTACAGGGTCTACAATGAGCAGTTCTTC
CDR3aa: CSYRVYNEQFF

j_gene: TRBJ2-1
v_gene: TRBV6-2/TRBV6-3
d_gene: -
abundance: -
CDR3nt: TGTGCCAGCAGCCTCCTGGCTCACAATGAGCAGTTCTTC
CDR3aa: CASSLLAHNEQFF

j_gene: TRBJ2-1
v_gene: TRBV5-1
d_gene: -
abundance: -
CDR3nt: TGCGCCAGCAGCTTTCAAACCGGGACAACTAACAATGAGCAGTTCTTC
CDR3aa: CASSFQTGTTNNEQFF

j_gene: TRBJ1-2
v_gene: TRBV2
d_gene: -
abundance: -
CDR3nt: TGTGCCGGGCAACAGGGCGGATTCGGCTACACCTTC
CDR3aa: CAGQQGGFGYTF

j_gene: TRBJ2-4
v_gene: TRBV27
d_gene: TRBD1
abundance: -
CDR3nt: TGTGCCAGCAGTTCTCCCGGGACAGGGAACATTCAGTACTTC
CDR3aa: CASSSPGTGNIQYF

j_gene: TRBJ1-5
v_gene: TRBV28
d_gene: TRBD1
abundance: once
CDR3nt: TGTGCCAGCAGTTTACGGATAGACAGGGGCAATCAGCCCCAGCATTTT
CDR3aa: CASSLRIDRGNQPQHF

j_gene: TRBJ2-1
v_gene: TRBV9
d_gene: TRBD1
abundance: -
CDR3nt: TGTGCCAGCAGCGTAGAGGGACAGGGGTCCTACAATGAGCAGTTCTTC
CDR3aa: CASSVEGQGSYNEQFF

j_gene: TRBJ2-1
v_gene: TRBV4-1
d_gene: TRBD2
abundance: -
CDR3nt: TGCGCCAGCAGCCAAGTTGGGGGAGGGCAGGAGCAGTTCTTC
CDR3aa: CASSQVGGGQEQFF

j_gene: TRBJ1-1
v_gene: TRBV10-2
d_gene: -
abundance: -
CDR3nt: TGCGCCAGCACTACGCTGAACACTGAAGCTTTCTTT
CDR3aa: CASTTLNTEAFF

j_gene: TRBJ2-1
v_gene: TRBV6-2/TRBV6-3
d_gene: TRBD1
abundance: once
CDR3nt: TGTGCCAGCAGTATATATCGGACAGGGGCGGGTGAGCAGTTCTTC
CDR3aa: CASSIYRTGAGEQFF

j_gene: TRBJ1-2
v_gene: TRBV3-1/TRBV3-2
d_gene: TRBD1
abundance: -
CDR3nt: TGTGCCAGCGGGATGACAGGGCTGTATGGCTACACCTTC
CDR3aa: CASGMTGLYGYTF

j_gene: TRBJ2-1
v_gene: TRBV11-2
d_gene: TRBD2
abundance: -
CDR3nt: TGTGCCAGCAGCAATGAGCGGGGGGTGGTTGAGCAGTTCTTC
CDR3aa: CASSNERGVVEQFF

j_gene: TRBJ2-1
v_gene: TRBV18
d_gene: -
abundance: -
CDR3nt: TGTGCCAGCTCACCGGACAAGGCACAGTTCTTC
CDR3aa: CASSPDKAQFF

j_gene: TRBJ1-2
v_gene: TRBV27
d_gene: TRBD1
abundance: few
CDR3nt: TGTGCCAGCGGCGGGACAGCTTATTATGGCTACACCTTC
CDR3aa: CASGGTAYYGYTF